Shown below are 28 T cell receptor beta chains from a single sample sequenced in a study of blood T cell repertoires in COVID-19. The table came from immunoSEQ multiplex PCR; TCRdb's copy has only in-frame clones and leaves some out. This sample carries more than 80,000 clones, around four fifths of them seen once, and the ten largest clones take around 15%. Sequenced: peripheral blood. The receptors stem from a human donor in a cohort sampled during active COVID-19.

The chain is built from TRBV6-5 and TRBJ1-5, with a tentative D call TRBD1 (5 bases). With 5 bases removed from V and 3 bases from J, the gap between germline ends came to 11 bases. The CDR3 contains 14 residues. Germline V gives CDR1 MNHEY, CDR2 SVGAGI. The CDR3 DNA reads as TGTGCCAGCAGTCCCCTCAGGGACAATCAGCCCCAGCATTTT. Translation gives CASSPLRDNQPQHF.

This CDR3 reads CASSGAGTGVQETQYF. DNA of the CDR3: TGTGCCAGCAGTGGGGCCGGGACAGGGGTACAAGAGACCCAGTACTTC. V and J are TRBV2 and TRBJ2-5, with 10 bases matching TRBD1. CDR1 SNHLY and CDR2 FYNNEI come from the germline V gene. This CDR3 has 16 amino acids. The junction had 7 bases not matched to a gene; V was cut back by 4 bases and J by 2 bases.

The chain joins TRBV7-2 to TRBJ1-6; D ambiguous. Germline V gene data show CDR1 as SGHTA and CDR2 as FQGNSA. The CDR3 length is 12 residues. The germline V and J ends were trimmed by 1 base and 11 bases, with 6 bases remaining between them. CDR3 nucleotide sequence: TGTGCCAGCAGCTTAGGGAGTCCACCCCTCCACTTT. Protein product: CASSLGSPPLHF.

The count of this clone is one. The rearrangement links TRBV19 to TRBJ2-3; 11 bases fit TRBD2. There are 17 residues in the CDR3. CDR1 and CDR2 (germline): LNHDA, SQIVND (reference sequence). J lost 1 base, V lost 5 bases, and 8 bases had no gene match. Here the CDR3 DNA reads TGTGCCAGTAGTGACCCTAGCGGGGGGCGGGGCACAGATACGCAGTATTTT. Its translation: CASSDPSGGRGTDTQYF.

This clone was detected only a few times. This rearrangement joins TRBV2 to TRBJ1-5, with TRBD1 as a possible D gene (5 bases). V lost 2 bases and J lost 0, with 8 bases in between. This CDR3 comprises 15 residues. CDR1 is SNHLY and CDR2 is FYNNEI in the germline V gene. CDR3 nucleotide sequence: TGTGCCAGCAGTGAATTCAGGGCTAGCAATCAGCCCCAGCATTTT. The encoded protein is CASSEFRASNQPQHF.

The chain couples TRBV5-1 to TRBJ2-3; a weak D match, TRBD2 (5 bases). CDR3 size: 15 residues. Germline V CDR1 and CDR2: SGHRS, YFSETQ. V was shortened by 6 bases and J by 5 bases, with 19 bases between the two germline ends. The CDR3 loop is CASTTSAPGKDTQYF. As DNA, the CDR3 is TGCGCCAGCACCACTTCCGCCCCGGGGAAAGATACGCAGTATTTT.

As concerns this clone: One end of the junction is discordant with germline, which a read error may explain. The CDR3 is CASSKDEGIGGYTF. The CDR3 region has the DNA TGCGCCAGCAGCAAAGATGAGGGTATAGGGGGCTACACCTTC. The chain carries TRBV4-1 and TRBJ1-2; the D is unclear. The CDR3 totals 14 residues. CDR1 MGHRA and CDR2 YSYEKL come from the germline V gene.

The V and J genes are TRBV6-5 and TRBJ1-1, with no clear D. The CDR3 is 15 amino acids. Trimming shortened V by 11 bases and J by 1 base, and 20 bases separated the two germline ends. CDR1 and CDR2 from the germline V gene are MNHEY and SVGAGI. The CDR3 is CASSAGFKENTEAFF. The DNA of the CDR3 is TGTGCCTCCTCCGCGGGGTTTAAGGAGAACACTGAAGCTTTCTTT.

The J gene is TRBJ2-5, the V gene TRBV7-2; tentatively, D is TRBD1 (5 bases). The ends were cut back, 1 base at V and 5 bases at J, with 11 bases in the middle. The germline V gene has CDR1 SGHTA and CDR2 FQGNSA. CDR3 length: 14 amino acids. CDR3 coding DNA: TGTGCCAGCAGCTTAGGGACAACTCTGGAGACCCAGTACTTC. Its translation: CASSLGTTLETQYF.

The chain recombines TRBV7-8 with TRBJ2-1, with 8 bases matching TRBD2. There are 19 residues in the CDR3. Germline CDR1 reads SGHVS; CDR2 reads FQNEAQ. The V segment lost 2 bases and the J segment 0 bases; nucleotides outside the gene matches: 12. Written as DNA, the CDR3 is TGTGCCAGCAGCTTACCGGGACTAGGCAAACTCAGCTCCTACAATGAGCAGTTCTTC. Protein sequence: CASSLPGLGKLSSYNEQFF. The complete variable domain, with remaining parts taken from reference TRBV7-8 and TRBJ2-1, reads GAGVSQSPRYKVAKRGQDVALRCDPISGHVSLFWYQQALGQGPEFLTYFQNEAQLDKSGLPSDRFFAERPEGSVSTLKIQRTQQEDSAVYLCASSLPGLGKLSSYNEQFFGPGTRLTVL.

The V gene is TRBV18, the J gene TRBJ1-1; TRBD1 is a possible D gene (6 bases). Germline lookup yields CDR1 KGHSH and CDR2 LQKENI. V was clipped by 5 bases and J by 0 bases, with 13 bases between them. CDR3 length: 15 amino acids. Here the CDR3 reads CASSAMDSMNTEAFF. The CDR3 DNA reads TGTGCCAGCTCAGCCATGGACAGCATGAACACTGAAGCTTTCTTT.

This clone showed up just once. The rearrangement links TRBV7-2 to TRBJ2-3; TRBD2 is a possible D gene (6 bases). CDR1 and CDR2 (germline): SGHTA, FQGNSA. The V gene lost 4 bases and the J gene lost 3 bases, with 11 bases spanning the gap. The CDR3 is 14 residues long. The CDR3 protein is CASSYGSRTDTQYF. The DNA for the CDR3 is TGTGCCAGCAGCTACGGGAGTCGAACAGATACGCAGTATTTT.

The rearrangement uses TRBV11-2 and TRBJ2-3; 7 nucleotides match TRBD2. V dropped 3 bases and J dropped 2; count of bases not matched to a gene: 11. The CDR3 is made up of 17 amino acids. Germline values: CDR1 SGHAT, CDR2 FQNNGV. The DNA for the CDR3 is TGTGCCAGCAGCTTGAGGGAGGGCGGGAGTTTCACAGATACGCAGTATTTT. Translating gives CASSLREGGSFTDTQYF. The whole variable domain, remainder taken from reference TRBV11-2 and TRBJ2-3, is EAGVAQSPRYKIIEKRQSVAFWCNPISGHATLYWYQQILGQGPKLLIQFQNNGVVDDSQLPKDRFSAERLKGVDSTLKIQPAKLEDSAVYLCASSLREGGSFTDTQYFGPGTRLTVL.

Concerning this clone itself: Within the sample, other DNA sequences also encode this same CDR3. V is TRBV28 and J is TRBJ1-2; D is undetermined. Germline V gene sequence: CDR1 MDHEN, CDR2 SYDVKM. The CDR3 totals 13 residues. Trimming shortened V by 2 bases and J by 0 bases, and 4 bases separated the two germline ends. The DNA of the CDR3 is TGTGCCAGCAGTTTACAGGCTAACTATGGCTACACCTTC. Translating it yields CASSLQANYGYTF.

The V gene is TRBV15, the J gene TRBJ1-5, with TRBD1 as a possible D gene (5 bases). Germline CDR1 LNHNV, CDR2 YYDKDF (reference sequence). The V and J ends lost 1 base and 4 bases respectively, with 8 bases between them. The CDR3 is 14 amino acids. CDR3 loop: CATSRGGGNQPQHF. CDR3 bases: TGTGCCACCAGCAGAGGGGGGGGGAATCAGCCCCAGCATTTT.

The CDR3 is CASSLGTSGGNTQYF. The CDR3 DNA sequence: TGTGCCAGCAGCCTGGGGACTAGCGGAGGGAATACGCAGTATTTT. This chain connects TRBV11-2 to TRBJ2-3; 11 bases are a match to TRBD2. The germline V gene has CDR1 SGHAT and CDR2 FQNNGV. The CDR3 loop spans 15 amino acids. Germline trimming cut 5 bases from V and 7 bases from J; bases unmatched to any gene: 8.

This sequence joins TRBV19 and TRBJ2-7, with no clear D. The CDR3 runs 13 residues. V dropped 3 bases and J dropped 0 bases, with 6 bases sitting between them. Germline CDR1 is LNHDA and CDR2 is SQIVND (reference sequence). This chain's CDR3 is CASSINLSYEQYF. CDR3 sequence (DNA): TGTGCCAGTAGTATTAATCTCTCCTACGAGCAGTACTTC.

This CDR3 is CASGGTGHEKLFF. The CDR3, as DNA: TGTGCCAGCGGGGGGACAGGCCATGAAAAACTGTTTTTT. J is TRBJ1-4 and V is TRBV2; 8 bases are shared with TRBD1. CDR3 length: 13 residues. The V gene end was trimmed by 8 bases and the J gene end by 6 bases; junction bases not matched to a gene: 5. Germline values: CDR1 SNHLY, CDR2 FYNNEI.

The V and J genes are TRBV14 and TRBJ2-1, with TRBD2 matching over 8 bases. This CDR3 is built from 15 residues. With V trimmed by 2 bases and J by 4 bases, 4 bases remained unmatched. The germline gives CDR1 SGHDN, CDR2 FVKESK. The chain's CDR3 is CASSQKRERYNEQFF. CDR3 coding DNA: TGTGCCAGCAGCCAAAAGCGGGAGAGATACAATGAGCAGTTCTTC.

The J gene is TRBJ2-3, the V gene TRBV24-1; D possibly corresponds to TRBD2 (5 bases). The CDR3 has 16 amino acids. CDR1 is KGHDR and CDR2 is SFDVKD in the germline V gene. V dropped 3 bases and J dropped 7 bases, with 19 bases sitting between them. The CDR3 DNA sequence: TGTGCCACCAGTGATCCCGGTGCAAGCGGCCAGAATACGCAGTATTTT. Residues: CATSDPGASGQNTQYF.

The rearrangement uses TRBV29-1 and TRBJ1-4, with unresolved D. V lost 4 bases and J 5 bases, leaving 5 bases between the germline ends. Germline V gene lookup returns CDR1 SQVTM and CDR2 ANQGSEA. This CDR3 comprises 11 residues. The DNA of the CDR3 is TGCAGCGTTGTTCGGAATGAAAAACTGTTTTTT. Translating gives CSVVRNEKLFF. Full variable domain (outside the CDR3, taken from reference TRBV29-1 and TRBJ1-4): SAVISQKPSRDICQRGTSLTIQCQVDSQVTMMFWYRQQPGQSLTLIATANQGSEATYESGFVIDKFPISRPNLTFSTLTVSNMSPEDSSIYLCSVVRNEKLFFGSGTQLSVL.

This chain connects TRBV28 to TRBJ2-1, with 8 bases that match TRBD2. V gave up 3 bases and J gave up 7 bases; unmatched junction bases: 17. Germline CDR1 is MDHEN and CDR2 is SYDVKM. This CDR3 has 18 residues. Here the CDR3 DNA reads TGTGCCAGCAGTTTCCCTACTAGCGGAACTACGAGGAATAATGAGCAGTTCTTC. Translated: CASSFPTSGTTRNNEQFF.

This chain joins TRBV5-1 and TRBJ1-1, with 8 nucleotides matching TRBD1. CDR1 is SGHRS and CDR2 is YFSETQ in the germline V gene. Trimming cost V 4 bases and J 6 bases; bases outside gene matches: 14. This CDR3 spans 16 amino acids. CDR3 sequence: CASSRTGFDLYAEAFF. In DNA form, the CDR3 reads TGCGCCAGCAGCCGGACAGGGTTTGACCTCTACGCTGAAGCTTTCTTT.

The chain is built from TRBV6-5 and TRBJ1-2, with no clear D. This CDR3 has 13 amino acids. V lost 0 bases and J 8 bases, leaving 10 bases between the germline ends. Germline-derived CDR1 and CDR2 are MNHEY and SVGAGI. The CDR3 nucleotides are TGTGCCAGCAGTTACTCGTTCAGGTTCGGCTACACCTTC. Protein product: CASSYSFRFGYTF.

The rearrangement joins TRBV19 to TRBJ2-4; 8 bases match TRBD1. V lost 9 bases and J lost 0; bases outside the gene matches: 4. This CDR3 comprises 14 residues. The germline CDR1 and CDR2 sequences are LNHDA and SQIVND (reference sequence). The CDR3 nucleotides read TGTGCCAGCCGACAGGGGCTAGCCAAAAACATTCAGTACTTC. This codes for CASRQGLAKNIQYF. Using reference TRBV19 and TRBJ2-4 for the parts outside the CDR3, the full variable domain is DGGITQSPKYLFRKEGQNVTLSCEQNLNHDAMYWYRQDPGQGLRLIYYSQIVNDFQKGDIAEGYSVSREKKESFPLTVTSAQKNPTAFYLCASRQGLAKNIQYFGAGTRLSVL.

This clone was recorded once. This chain uses TRBV7-9 with TRBJ2-5; perhaps TRBD2 as D (6 bases). Trimming took off 5 bases at V and 4 bases at J, with 14 bases between the two ends. The CDR3 has 14 residues. CDR1 is SEHNR, CDR2 FQNEAQ, per germline (reference sequence). This chain's CDR3 is CASSTNRGGETQYF. In DNA form, the CDR3 reads TGTGCCAGCAGCACTAATAGGGGAGGAGAGACCCAGTACTTC.

The chain combines TRBV6-5 with TRBJ2-2; 7 nucleotides match TRBD2. This CDR3 comprises 13 residues. Germline trimming cut 11 bases from V and 5 bases from J; bases unmatched to any gene: 8. Germline V gene sequence: CDR1 MNHEY, CDR2 SVGAGI. CDR3 DNA sequence: TGTGCCGCCCGCGGGGGTCGGACCGGGGAGCTGTTTTTT. Translation: CAARGGRTGELFF.

This sequence joins TRBV28 and TRBJ1-1, with D uncertain. The CDR3 has 12 residues. Germline V lookup: CDR1 MDHEN, CDR2 SYDVKM. V dropped 6 bases and J dropped 4 bases, with 9 bases sitting between them. DNA of the CDR3: TGTGCCAGCAGCCTCCCCCGCACTGAAGCTTTCTTT. Translated, it gives CASSLPRTEAFF.